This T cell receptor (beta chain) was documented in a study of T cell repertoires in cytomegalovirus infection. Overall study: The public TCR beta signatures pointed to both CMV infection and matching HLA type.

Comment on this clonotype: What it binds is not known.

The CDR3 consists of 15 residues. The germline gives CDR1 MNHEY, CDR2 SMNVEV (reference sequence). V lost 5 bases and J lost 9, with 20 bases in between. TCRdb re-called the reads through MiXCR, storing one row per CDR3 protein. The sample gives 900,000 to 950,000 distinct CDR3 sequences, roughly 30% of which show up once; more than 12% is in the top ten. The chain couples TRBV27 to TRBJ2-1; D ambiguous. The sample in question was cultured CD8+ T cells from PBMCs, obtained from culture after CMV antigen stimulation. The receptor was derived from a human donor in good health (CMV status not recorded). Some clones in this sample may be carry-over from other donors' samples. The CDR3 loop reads CASSLIPDKRFEQFF. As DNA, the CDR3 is TGTGCCAGCAGTCTAATCCCCGACAAGAGGTTTGAGCAGTTCTTC.